This T cell receptor (beta chain) came from a study of response to subunit inactivated influenza vaccine. MiXCR was run by TCRdb on the RT-PCR reads, yielding one entry per CDR3 protein. The sample has 400,000 to 650,000 distinct CDR3 sequences; approximately 7.7% are singletons. This clonotype was seen a handful of times. Its specificity is not known. Study-level results: The authors put forward the suggestion that each seasonal influenza vaccination may bring in only a limited number of new T cells.

This CDR3 is 17 amino acids long. The V gene end was trimmed by 6 bases and the J gene end by 0 bases; junction bases not matched to a gene: 13. The material sequenced was PBMCs from blood, taken about 23 months after vaccination. The chain carries TRBV12-3 or TRBV12-4 and TRBJ1-1; 7 positions agree with TRBD1. This TCR came from a man aged 50 to 69 who received an inactivated influenza vaccine. CDR3 nucleotides: TGTGCCAGCAGACAAACCCTCGGACAGGAACTGAACACTGAAGCTTTCTTT. Its translation: CASRQTLGQELNTEAFF.